A single sample gave rise to the 31 T cell receptor beta chains below, sequenced in a study of low-dose radiotherapy and immunotherapy resistance in tumors (dated by TCRdb to between 2021 and 2022). Sequencing was performed on an Illumina HiSeq 2500. Superscript III and a set of TRAV- and TRBV-specific primers were used to synthesize first-strand cDNA, so that both TCRalpha and TCRbeta chains were covered. TCRs were amplified with Phusion for approximately 20 PCR cycles using a constant-region primer together with the adapter attached to the V primers. TCRdb passed the public sequencing reads through fastp at Q25 and MiXCR, retaining productive beta sequences. Under each unique CDR3 protein, matching rows form one entry showing the most common genes and DNA. The table for this sample lists about 30,000 distinct CDR3 sequences; approximately 54% of them were counted only once. Approximately 6% of the sample is in the top ten clones.

In light of the paper, this sample's time point label describes: after trial treatment. The treatment or condition label for this specimen denotes: LDRT plus nivolumab, ipilimumab, low-dose cyclophosphamide and aspirin (RACIN trial). Here the sequenced sample was PBMCs, taken after low-dose radiotherapy plus immunotherapy. The origin of the receptors is a male donor with gallbladder cancer.

A word on this clonotype: A read error is the likely source, as a far larger clone sits one nucleotide away. The rearrangement joins TRBV7-9 to TRBJ2-1, with TRBD1 matching 7 bases. The CDR3 is 15 residues long. Germline CDR1 reads SEHNR; CDR2 reads FQNEAQ (reference sequence). CDR3 DNA: TGTGCCATCAGCTTGGTTGTAGGGGGCCGTAATGAGCAGTTCTTC. Its protein is CAISLVVGGRNEQFF. Looking up the rest from reference TRBV7-9 and TRBJ2-1 gives the full variable domain: DTGVSQNPRHKITKRGQNVTFRCDPISEHNRLYWYRQTLGQGPEFLTYFQNEAQLEKSRLLSDRFSAERPKGSFSTLEIQRTEQGDSAMYLCAISLVVGGRNEQFFGPGTRLTVL.

This clonotype occurred a few times. The chain combines TRBV5-4 with TRBJ2-3; maybe TRBD2 (5 bases). Germline CDR1 SGHNT, CDR2 YYREEE (reference sequence). V dropped 6 bases and J dropped 6 bases, with 20 bases sitting between them. The CDR3 runs to 15 residues. In DNA form, the CDR3 reads TGTGCCAGCACGGCCGGGCTAGCCCAGAGGGATACGCAGTATTTT. It encodes CASTAGLAQRDTQYF.

In the case of this clonotype: Because the CDR3's place on the DNA is in doubt, the DNA is left out and the CDR3 is given as listed by TCRdb. The gene calls are TRBV6-1 and TRBJ1-4; no DNA check was done on the table's D call, TRBD1. Germline values: CDR1 MNHNS, CDR2 SASEGT. The CDR3 spans 15 residues, counting both ends. This CDR3 reads CASSETGLGEKLFFF.

The rearrangement joins TRBV28 to TRBJ2-1; tentative D call: TRBD1 (5 bases). Germline CDR1 MDHEN, CDR2 SYDVKM. Trimming removed 4 bases from V and 10 bases from J, with 14 bases in between. The CDR3 spans 13 residues. CDR3 bases: TGTGCCAGCAGTTGGCTGACAGATCACGAGCAGTTCTTC. Protein: CASSWLTDHEQFF.

By its share, this clonotype is medium-sized. The chain recombines TRBV27 with TRBJ2-1; a possible D gene is TRBD1 (6 bases). Trimming left V 2 bases short and J 14 bases short, with 16 bases between. In germline, CDR1 is MNHEY, CDR2 SMNVEV (reference sequence). The CDR3 runs 13 residues. CDR3 in amino acids: CASSLREGGNKFF. DNA of the CDR3: TGTGCCAGCAGTTTAAGGGAAGGGGGAAACAAGTTCTTC.

This clonotype was detected a few times. The chain combines TRBV20-1 with TRBJ1-4, with D possibly TRBD1 on 5 matching bases. V was trimmed by 6 bases and J by 5 bases, leaving 10 bases between them. There are 12 residues in the CDR3. Germline V gene data show CDR1 as DFQATT and CDR2 as SNEGSKA (reference sequence). The CDR3 DNA reads TGCAGTGCCCATGGGGCGAATGAAAAACTGTTTTTT. Its translation is CSAHGANEKLFF.

This clonotype appeared many times. V and J are TRBV7-2 and TRBJ1-6; D gene unclear. Trimming removed 5 bases at V and 8 bases at J, with 13 bases between. The CDR3 spans 14 residues. CDR1 is SGHTA, CDR2 FQGNSA, per germline. CDR3 protein: CASSPRGNYSPLHF. DNA for the CDR3: TGTGCCAGCAGCCCACGCGGGAACTATTCACCCCTCCACTTT.

The chain is built from TRBV6-1 and TRBJ2-7; TRBD2 might be the D (5 bases). The CDR3 is 12 amino acids. Germline lookup yields CDR1 MNHNS and CDR2 SASEGT. Trimming took 6 bases from V and 3 from J, leaving 9 bases between them. The CDR3 DNA reads TGTGCCAGCAGCAACCGGGGCTACGAGCAGTACTTC. As protein: CASSNRGYEQYF.

The J gene is TRBJ2-3, the V gene TRBV6-8, with 16 nucleotides matching TRBD2. The J segment lost 6 bases and the V segment lost 6 bases, leaving 9 bases of the junction unmatched. This CDR3 contains 17 residues. Germline assignment: CDR1 MNHGY and CDR2 SAAAGT. The CDR3 nucleotides read TGTGCCAGCAGCCCGGGGACTAGCGGGAGGGGGATGGATACGCAGTATTTT. Residues: CASSPGTSGRGMDTQYF.

The chain employs TRBV6-1 and TRBJ1-2; perhaps TRBD1 as D (6 bases). Germline assignment: CDR1 MNHNS and CDR2 SASEGT. V dropped 8 bases and J dropped 4 bases, with 17 bases sitting between them. The CDR3 loop spans 14 amino acids. CDR3 nucleotides: TGTGCCAGCGCTATTAGACAGGACGGCTATGGCTACACCTTC. Encoded protein: CASAIRQDGYGYTF.

The chain uses TRBV5-6 and TRBJ2-5, with 8 bases fitting TRBD2. Germline V gene data show CDR1 as SGHDT and CDR2 as YYEEEE. The CDR3 runs 15 residues. V shed 1 base, J shed 5 bases, and the junction held 7 bases outside the gene matches. The CDR3 loop reads CASSLPGLAWETQYF. The CDR3 DNA follows: TGTGCCAGCAGCTTGCCAGGACTAGCTTGGGAGACCCAGTACTTC.

By proportion, this clonotype is medium-sized. This chain connects TRBV5-1 to TRBJ2-1; D unresolved. The V gene's germline CDR1 is SGHRS and CDR2 YFSETQ. V lost 5 bases to trimming and J lost 6 bases, with 15 bases between them. There are 14 residues in the CDR3. The CDR3 is CASSQTFGGNEQFF. The CDR3 nucleotides read TGCGCCAGCAGTCAGACCTTCGGCGGCAATGAGCAGTTCTTC.

The rearrangement joins TRBV18 to TRBJ1-1, with D uncertain. The CDR3 has 13 amino acids. V dropped 6 bases and J dropped 3 bases, with 11 bases sitting between them. CDR1 KGHSH and CDR2 LQKENI come from the germline V gene. The CDR3 protein is CASSKNPDTEAFF. The CDR3 nucleotides read TGTGCCAGCTCCAAAAACCCGGACACTGAAGCTTTCTTT.

For this clonotype: A far more abundant clone sits one base away, making this likely a read error. The genes are TRBV27 and TRBJ2-2; D gene uncertain. Germline CDR1 reads MNHEY; CDR2 reads SMNVEV (reference sequence). The CDR3 is made up of 16 amino acids. The CDR3 loop is CATSNSRVLGTGELFF. The DNA of the CDR3 is TGTGCCACCAGTAATTCCCGGGTCTTGGGAACCGGGGAGCTGTTTTTT.

The chain carries TRBV20-1 and TRBJ1-3, with D possibly matching TRBD1 (6 bases). V lost 3 bases, J lost 3 bases, and 9 bases lay in between. This CDR3 spans 13 amino acids. Germline V gene lookup returns CDR1 DFQATT and CDR2 SNEGSKA (reference sequence). The CDR3 protein is CSASSGVGNTIYF. The CDR3 region has the DNA TGCAGTGCTAGTTCAGGGGTTGGAAACACCATATATTTT.

The chain employs TRBV5-1 and TRBJ2-7; 11 bases agree with TRBD1. The V and J ends lost 6 bases and 6 bases, in that order; junction bases with no gene match: 8. Germline assignment: CDR1 SGHRS and CDR2 YFSETQ. The CDR3 length is 14 residues. In DNA, the CDR3 is TGCGCCAGCACGGGGACAGGGGGATCGGTCGAGCAGTACTTC. Translation: CASTGTGGSVEQYF. The full variable domain, in which reference TRBV5-1 and TRBJ2-7 provide the parts outside the CDR3, is KAGVTQTPRYLIKTRGQQVTLSCSPISGHRSVSWYQQTPGQGLQFLFEYFSETQRNKGNFPGRFSGRQFSNSRSEMNVSTLELGDSALYLCASTGTGGSVEQYFGPGTRLTVT.

This clonotype was counted at least ten times. The J gene is TRBJ2-2, the V gene TRBV7-7, with TRBD1 matching over 8 bases. The ends lost 5 bases at V and 2 bases at J; junction bases unmatched: 4. This CDR3 has 15 amino acids. Germline V CDR1 and CDR2: SSHAT, FNYEAQ (reference sequence). The CDR3 nucleotides are TGTGCCAGCAGCAAGGACAGGGCCAACACCGGGGAGCTGTTTTTT. As protein: CASSKDRANTGELFF.

This clonotype was counted at least ten times. CDR3 nucleotide sequence: TGTGCCACCAGTGATTTGAGTCTAGCGGGCTACAATGAGCAGTTCTTC. Translating it yields CATSDLSLAGYNEQFF. The J gene is TRBJ2-1, the V gene TRBV24-1; TRBD2 aligns across 8 bases. The germline V gene encodes CDR1 KGHDR and CDR2 SFDVKD. CDR3 size: 16 residues. V was pared by 0 bases and J by 3 bases, with 3 bases of the junction left unmatched.

This rearrangement joins TRBV29-1 to TRBJ2-6, with 7 positions matching TRBD1. The germline V gene encodes CDR1 SQVTM and CDR2 ANQGSEA. V was pared by 5 bases and J by 1 base, with 14 bases of the junction left unmatched. The CDR3 is 18 amino acids. The CDR3: CSVIPARQGVSGANVLTF. DNA for the CDR3: TGCAGCGTTATCCCCGCCCGCCAGGGGGTATCTGGGGCCAACGTCCTGACTTTC.

The J gene is TRBJ2-1, the V gene TRBV28, with TRBD2 as a possible D gene (6 bases). From germline, CDR1 is MDHEN and CDR2 SYDVKM. The CDR3 runs 15 residues. V dropped 5 bases and J dropped 9 bases, with 20 bases sitting between them. The CDR3 sequence is CASSAWGDRVGEQFF. CDR3 DNA sequence: TGTGCCAGCAGTGCCTGGGGGGATCGGGTGGGTGAGCAGTTCTTC. Combining the CDR3 with reference TRBV28 and TRBJ2-1 gives the whole variable domain DVKVTQSSRYLVKRTGEKVFLECVQDMDHENMFWYRQDPGLGLRLIYFSYDVKMKEKGDIPEGYSVSREKKERFSLILESASTNQTSMYLCASSAWGDRVGEQFFGPGTRLTVL.

The V and J genes are TRBV7-9 and TRBJ2-1, with 8 bases aligning to TRBD1. Germline V gives CDR1 SEHNR, CDR2 FQNEAQ (reference sequence). The CDR3 totals 16 residues. V trimming: 1 base; J trimming: 7 bases; junction bases outside the gene matches: 9. CDR3 sequence: CASSLVSGQGVNEQFF. The DNA for the CDR3 is TGTGCCAGCAGCTTAGTATCAGGACAGGGCGTAAATGAGCAGTTCTTC.

The CDR3 loop reads CASSLEIAGYEQYF. CDR3 nucleotide sequence: TGTGCCAGCAGCTTGGAGATAGCCGGCTACGAGCAGTACTTC. V and J are TRBV5-4 and TRBJ2-7; D remains ambiguous. The germline V gene has CDR1 SGHNT and CDR2 YYREEE (reference sequence). V lost 0 bases to trimming and J lost 3 bases, with 10 bases between them. There are 14 residues in the CDR3.

The sample holds many counts of this clonotype. This chain uses TRBV20-1 with TRBJ2-4; no definite D call. This CDR3 has 12 amino acids. Germline V lookup: CDR1 DFQATT, CDR2 SNEGSKA (reference sequence). Between the trimmed V and J ends, which lost 2 bases and 4 bases, there was a span of 6 bases. CDR3 sequence (DNA): TGCAGTGCTAGACACGATAAAAACATTCAGTACTTC. Encoded protein: CSARHDKNIQYF.

This clonotype appeared many times. CDR3 nucleotide sequence: TGTGCCAGCAGTCTCCCGGGAGATACGGAGACCCAGTACTTC. Residues: CASSLPGDTETQYF. V and J are TRBV27 and TRBJ2-5, with D tentatively TRBD2 (6 bases). Trimming cost V 5 bases and J 5 bases, with 15 bases left between them. The germline V gene has CDR1 MNHEY and CDR2 SMNVEV (reference sequence). The CDR3 extends over 14 amino acids.

This clonotype has at least ten counts. V is TRBV18 and J is TRBJ2-5; tentative D call: TRBD1 (5 bases). This CDR3 is built from 13 residues. V dropped 6 bases and J dropped 3 bases, with 11 bases sitting between them. Germline V CDR1 and CDR2: KGHSH, LQKENI. The CDR3 DNA reads TGTGCCAGCTCCATGACAGTCAAAGAGACCCAGTACTTC. This gives the protein CASSMTVKETQYF.

As regards this clonotype: The DNA is omitted, as the CDR3 cannot be located on it reliably, and the CDR3 follows TCRdb's listing. The chain joins TRBV18 to TRBJ2-7. In germline, CDR1 is KGHSH, CDR2 LQKENI. The CDR3 totals 22 residues, both ends included. The chain's CDR3 is CASSQTSVYFCATEDRTYEQYF.

This clonotype was detected many times. The chain employs TRBV5-1 and TRBJ1-6; D is unresolved. This CDR3 has 15 amino acids. V was shortened by 1 base and J by 7 bases, with 12 bases between the two germline ends. Per the germline V gene, CDR1 is SGHRS and CDR2 is YFSETQ. CDR3 bases: TGCGCCAGCAGCTTGATAGCCTTGGAGAATTCACCCCTCCACTTT. It encodes CASSLIALENSPLHF. The whole variable domain, filled in from reference TRBV5-1 and TRBJ1-6, reads KAGVTQTPRYLIKTRGQQVTLSCSPISGHRSVSWYQQTPGQGLQFLFEYFSETQRNKGNFPGRFSGRQFSNSRSEMNVSTLELGDSALYLCASSLIALENSPLHFGNGTRLTVT.

The V and J genes are TRBV5-1 and TRBJ1-4; the D is unclear. From germline, CDR1 is SGHRS and CDR2 YFSETQ. This CDR3 is 13 amino acids long. The V and J ends lost 5 bases and 5 bases respectively, with 10 bases between them. CDR3: CASRRAPNEKLFF. The CDR3 coding sequence is TGCGCCAGCAGGAGGGCACCGAATGAAAAACTGTTTTTT.

The rearrangement uses TRBV7-2 and TRBJ2-7; 10 nucleotides match TRBD2. Germline V gives CDR1 SGHTA, CDR2 FQGNSA. Trimming took 1 base from V and 4 from J; bases not matched to a gene: 1. The CDR3 spans 14 residues. The CDR3 protein is CASSLDSGRYEQYF. For the CDR3, the DNA is TGTGCCAGCAGCTTAGATAGCGGGAGGTACGAGCAGTACTTC.

As to this clonotype: A far larger clone is off by one base, so a read error is likely. The chain employs TRBV6-6 and TRBJ2-7, with TRBD1 matching 12 bases. Unmatched junction bases numbered 12, after V lost 5 bases and J lost 7 bases. The CDR3 sequence is 16 residues long. CDR1 MNHNY and CDR2 SVGAGI come from the germline V gene (reference sequence). The CDR3 sequence: CASSPRDRGHGSEQYF. Written as DNA, the CDR3 is TGTGCCAGCAGTCCCCGGGACAGGGGGCATGGGAGTGAGCAGTACTTC.

Ten or more counts support this clonotype. This chain uses TRBV3-1 with TRBJ2-1; D gene ambiguous. This CDR3 is built from 12 residues. Germline V gives CDR1 LGHDT, CDR2 YNNKEL (reference sequence). Trimming left V 0 bases short and J 6 bases short, with 3 bases between. CDR3 nucleotides: TGTGCCAGCAGCCAAGAGTTCAATGAGCAGTTCTTC. It encodes CASSQEFNEQFF.